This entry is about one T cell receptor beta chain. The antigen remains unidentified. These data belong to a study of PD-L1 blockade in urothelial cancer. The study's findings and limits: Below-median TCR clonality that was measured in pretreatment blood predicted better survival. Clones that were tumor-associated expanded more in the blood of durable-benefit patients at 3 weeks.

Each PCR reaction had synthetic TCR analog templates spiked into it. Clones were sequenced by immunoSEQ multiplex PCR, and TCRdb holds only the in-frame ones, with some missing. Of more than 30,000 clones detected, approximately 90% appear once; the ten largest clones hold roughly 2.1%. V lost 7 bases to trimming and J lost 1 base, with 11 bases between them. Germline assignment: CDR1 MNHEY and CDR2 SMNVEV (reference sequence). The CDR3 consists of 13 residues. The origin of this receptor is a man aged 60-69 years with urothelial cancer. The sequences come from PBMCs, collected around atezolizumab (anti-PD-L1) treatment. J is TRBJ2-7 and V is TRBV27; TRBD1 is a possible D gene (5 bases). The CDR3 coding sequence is TGTGCCAGCACCTCACAGGTTTCCTACGAGCAGTACTTC. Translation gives CASTSQVSYEQYF.